This T cell receptor (beta chain) was identified in a study of shared clonotypes between healthy human individuals (dated by TCRdb to 2020 to 2022). Regarding the study in general: A couple of women and a few men aged 18 to 49 years were included in the cohort. For each donor, three plates each were used for CD4 naive and CD4 memory, two plates were used for CD8 naive, and one plate was used for CD8 memory. To estimate repertoire size and how much clonotypes are shared between individuals, the study performed deep sequencing of blood TCR repertoires from five healthy adults. Different laboratories and diverse techniques were used to prepare libraries and sequence TCR repertoires, to increase sequencing depth and limit assay-specific biases. Between about 0.94 and 8.9 billion PBMCs per donor were obtained by leukapheresis. Findings and caveats that apply to the study as a whole: Pairwise subsampling indicated that sequencing depth was expected to affect the degree of clonotype sharing among donors. Sampling was restricted to blood, and TCR repertoires in tissues likely differ from the TCR repertoires found in blood. Even with the large sequencing depth, rarefaction of the sorted-subset datasets indicated that sequencing was incomplete. Around 5% of naive CD4, more than 3% of naive CD8, 2.3% of memory CD4, and around 0.42% of memory CD8 clonotypes were shared across a few donors. Larger estimated clonotype richness was generally found for naive subsets than for memory subsets. Compared with non-shared clonotypes, clonotypes shared by all four sorted-subset donors had higher generation probabilities. The small number of donors limited the genetic and exposure-history diversity represented.

Using the deep immunoSEQ assay, TCR CDR3 regions were amplified from genomic DNA by multiplex PCR. Extracted genomic DNA from each cell subset was distributed evenly across all wells of several immunoSEQ 96-well plates, and each plate was treated as a replicate. For sorted subsets, 200 ng of genomic DNA, equivalent to around 31,000 T cell genomes, went into each replicate PCR. The purified libraries were quantified using a Qubit 3.0 fluorometer, sized with a Bioanalyzer 2100, and then quantified again using the KAPA Library Quantification kit. Every immunoSEQ 96-well plate was sequenced on a dedicated single-read 150-cycle Illumina NextSeq 550 flow cell. Processing in the source paper ran as follows. The immunoSEQ output contained only junctional sequences without quality scores, so filtering could not match that applied to full-length reads. To assign V/J genes and CDR3, sequences were annotated against IMGT germline references using PyIR, a Python wrapper for IgBLAST v1.9. Reads were removed for weak V/J assignments (E-value above 1e-6), missing CDR3, stop codons, out-of-frame junctions, or ambiguous translated residues. V3J clonotypes were defined as sequences sharing the same inferred V gene, J gene, and CDR3 amino acid sequence. Percentage overlap between repertoires was calculated by dividing the number of shared unique clonotypes by the size of the smaller repertoire. RTK rarefaction, the Chao1 estimator, and Recon v2.1 estimates of unobserved clonotypes were used to assess repertoire richness. Generation probabilities for all TCRbeta clonotypes obtained by the gDNA method from a few donors were computed using OLGA. TCRdb re-hosts the immuneACCESS table, in-frame sequences only. Its copies lack some clones; in the studies checked, an unresolved V gene accounts for under half of them, and the cause for the rest is not known. D and trimming were read from the DNA, whereas the V and J calls and clone size are those reported in that table. This sample comprises around 2.5 million clones, roughly 93% of them detected only once. The ten largest clones take up 0.36% of the sample.

About this clone: Its antigen has not been determined. No base-level quality is on record; no much larger clone is a single base apart.

Reading from cysteine to phenylalanine, the CDR3 counts 14 amino acids. The sequence is cut down to CDR3 DNA, 42 bases in frame from base 1. Sequences GTSNPN (CDR1) and SVGIG (CDR2) are obtained from the germline V gene (reference sequence). Trimming takes 3 bases off V and 4 bases off J; junction bases not matched to a gene: 7. Healthy HIV-negative adults with no recently reported acute infections or vaccinations were included as donors. All donors were Caucasian adults living in Nashville, Tennessee, USA. CD4+ T cells were enriched through magnetic negative selection, after which naive cells were positively selected on CD45RA and the remaining negative fraction served as the memory subset. After blood collection by leukapheresis, PBMCs were isolated using Ficoll-Histopaque density gradient centrifugation and then cryopreserved in the vapor phase of liquid nitrogen. Analytical flow cytometry was used to check the purity and quantity of every magnetically sorted T cell population. Each sorted fraction had its genomic DNA isolated and then quantified by UV absorbance on a Nanodrop 2000c.

The source material was naive CD4+ T cells from PBMCs. The sample's cell subset or site, from its label and the paper: CD45RA+ positively selected. The TCR comes from a man between 18 and 35 years old in good health. Some clones in this sample may be carry-over from other donors' samples. The chain employs TRBV30 and TRBJ2-3; 7 central bases correspond to TRBD2. The CDR3 here reads CAWSAGSGADTQYF. The nucleotide sequence is TGTGCCTGGAGCGCCGGGAGCGGGGCAGATACGCAGTATTTT.